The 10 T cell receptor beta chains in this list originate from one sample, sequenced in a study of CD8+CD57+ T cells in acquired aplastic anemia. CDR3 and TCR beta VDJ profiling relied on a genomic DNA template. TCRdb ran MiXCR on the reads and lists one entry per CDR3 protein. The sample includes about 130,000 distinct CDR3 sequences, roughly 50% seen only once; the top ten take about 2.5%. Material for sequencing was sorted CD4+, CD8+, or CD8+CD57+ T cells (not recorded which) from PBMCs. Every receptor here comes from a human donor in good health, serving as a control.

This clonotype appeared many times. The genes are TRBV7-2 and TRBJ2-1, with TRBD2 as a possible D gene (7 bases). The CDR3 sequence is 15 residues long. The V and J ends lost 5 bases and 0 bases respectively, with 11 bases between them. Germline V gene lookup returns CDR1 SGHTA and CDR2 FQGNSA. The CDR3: CASSRGGSSYNEQFF. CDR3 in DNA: TGTGCCAGCAGCCGCGGGGGCAGCTCCTACAATGAGCAGTTCTTC.

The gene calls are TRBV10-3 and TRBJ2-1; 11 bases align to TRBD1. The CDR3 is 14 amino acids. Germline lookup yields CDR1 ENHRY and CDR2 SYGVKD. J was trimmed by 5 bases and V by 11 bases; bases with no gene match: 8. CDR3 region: CAGSDRGRNNEQFF. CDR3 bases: TGTGCCGGGTCGGACAGGGGGCGTAACAATGAGCAGTTCTTC.

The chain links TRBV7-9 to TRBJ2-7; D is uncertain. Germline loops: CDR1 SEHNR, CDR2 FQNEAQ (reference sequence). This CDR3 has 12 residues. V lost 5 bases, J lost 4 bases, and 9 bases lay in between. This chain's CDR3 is CASSPGQYEQYF. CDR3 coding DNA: TGTGCCAGCAGCCCCGGGCAGTACGAGCAGTACTTC.

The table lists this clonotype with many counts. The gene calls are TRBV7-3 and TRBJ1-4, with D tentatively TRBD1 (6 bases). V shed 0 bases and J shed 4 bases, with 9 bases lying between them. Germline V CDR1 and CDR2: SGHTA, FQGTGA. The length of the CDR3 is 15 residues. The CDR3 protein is CASSLTGGINEKLFF. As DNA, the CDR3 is TGTGCCAGCAGCTTAACCGGGGGCATTAATGAAAAACTGTTTTTT.

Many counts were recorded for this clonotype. The CDR3 region is CASSVGISSGGAGSYEQYF. DNA of the CDR3: TGTGCCAGCAGCGTAGGGATATCTAGCGGGGGGGCCGGGTCCTACGAGCAGTACTTC. The chain joins TRBV9 to TRBJ2-7, with 12 positions matching TRBD2. The CDR3 is 19 residues long. J gave up 1 base and V 0 bases, and 11 bases lay outside the gene matches. Germline lookup yields CDR1 SGDLS and CDR2 YYNGEE.

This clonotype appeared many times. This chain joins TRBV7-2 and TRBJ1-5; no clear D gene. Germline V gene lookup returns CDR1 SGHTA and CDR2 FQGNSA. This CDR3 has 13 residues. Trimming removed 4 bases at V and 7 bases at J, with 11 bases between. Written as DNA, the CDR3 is TGTGCCAGCAGCTCCGGACTGAAACAGCCCCAGCATTTT. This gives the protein CASSSGLKQPQHF.

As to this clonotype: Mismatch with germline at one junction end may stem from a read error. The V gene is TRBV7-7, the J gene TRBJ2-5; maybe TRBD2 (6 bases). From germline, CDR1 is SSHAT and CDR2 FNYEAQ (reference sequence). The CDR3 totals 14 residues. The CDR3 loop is CASSSHPEGETQYF. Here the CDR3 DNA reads TGTGCCAGTAGCTCCCACCCGGAGGGGGAGACCCAGTACTTC. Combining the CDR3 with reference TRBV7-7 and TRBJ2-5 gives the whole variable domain GAGVSQSPRYKVTKRGQDVTLRCDPISSHATLYWYQQALGQGPEFLTYFNYEAQPDKSGLPSDRFSAERPEGSISTLTIQRTEQRDSAMYRCASSSHPEGETQYFGPGTRLLVL.

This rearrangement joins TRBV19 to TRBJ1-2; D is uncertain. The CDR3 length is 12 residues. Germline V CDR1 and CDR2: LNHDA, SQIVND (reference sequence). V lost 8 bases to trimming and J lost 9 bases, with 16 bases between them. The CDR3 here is CASRGVSVSYTF. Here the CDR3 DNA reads TGTGCCAGTCGCGGAGTCAGCGTTAGCTACACCTTC.

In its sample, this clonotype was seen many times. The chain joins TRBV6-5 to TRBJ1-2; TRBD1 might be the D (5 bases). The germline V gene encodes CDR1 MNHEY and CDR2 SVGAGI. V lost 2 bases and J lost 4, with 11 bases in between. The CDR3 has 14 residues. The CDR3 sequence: CASSYGTEVYGYTF. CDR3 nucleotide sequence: TGTGCCAGCAGTTACGGGACGGAGGTCTATGGCTACACCTTC.

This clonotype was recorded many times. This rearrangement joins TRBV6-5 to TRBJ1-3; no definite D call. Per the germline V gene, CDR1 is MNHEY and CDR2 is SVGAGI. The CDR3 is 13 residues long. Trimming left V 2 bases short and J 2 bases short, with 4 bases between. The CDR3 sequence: CASSYGAGNTIYF. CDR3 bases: TGTGCCAGCAGTTACGGGGCTGGAAACACCATATATTTT.